A single sample is the source of the 22 T cell receptor beta chains below, sequenced in a study of blood T cell repertoires in COVID-19. Only in-frame clones appear in the TCRdb table, and some are missing; sequencing was by immunoSEQ multiplex PCR. Among fewer than 30,000 clones listed, 70% to 90% were seen once. Sequenced sample: peripheral blood. All receptors derive from a woman of 80 years or more with COVID-19, enrolled during active disease.

The chain uses TRBV9 and TRBJ1-6, with TRBD1 identical over 10 bases. Losses at the gene ends were 0 bases for V and 9 bases for J; bases not matched to a gene: 9. The CDR3 totals 17 residues. The V gene's germline CDR1 is SGDLS and CDR2 YYNGEE. The CDR3 reads CASSVGGTGVSSSPLHF. As DNA, the CDR3 is TGTGCCAGCAGCGTAGGTGGGACAGGGGTTTCCAGTTCACCCCTCCACTTT.

The chain joins TRBV12-5 to TRBJ2-1, with TRBD1 identical over 7 bases. This CDR3 contains 15 residues. V lost 7 bases, J lost 5 bases, and 11 bases stayed unmatched. Germline loops: CDR1 LGHNT, CDR2 FRNRAP. CDR3 DNA sequence: TGTGCTAGTGACCCGGGACAGCGCTATAACAATGAGCAGTTCTTC. As protein: CASDPGQRYNNEQFF.

The chain uses TRBV5-4 and TRBJ2-1; 10 nucleotides agree with TRBD2. The CDR3 runs to 19 residues. Per germline, CDR1 SGHNT and CDR2 YYREEE (reference sequence). The J segment lost 0 bases and the V segment lost 2 bases, leaving 11 bases of the junction unmatched. CDR3 coding DNA: TGTGCCAGCAGCTTCGAGCTAGCGGGGGCCCGGAGCTCCTACAATGAGCAGTTCTTC. It codes for CASSFELAGARSSYNEQFF.

This sequence joins TRBV20-1 and TRBJ2-1; D uncertain. Looked up from germline, CDR1 is DFQATT and CDR2 is SNEGSKA (reference sequence). This CDR3 region has 11 residues. V shed 6 bases and J shed 0 bases, with 3 bases lying between them. CDR3 nucleotides: TGCAGTGCCAGCTCCTACAATGAGCAGTTCTTC. Translating gives CSASSYNEQFF.

This clone was detected once. The chain employs TRBV5-6 and TRBJ2-7; the D is unclear. This CDR3 spans 15 amino acids. V was cut by 2 bases and J by 4 bases, with 16 bases left in between. The germline V gene encodes CDR1 SGHDT and CDR2 YYEEEE. CDR3 coding DNA: TGTGCCAGCAGCTTAATCGGTCGACACCCATACGAGCAGTACTTC. Protein sequence: CASSLIGRHPYEQYF.

This chain uses TRBV7-9 with TRBJ2-5; perhaps TRBD2 as D (5 bases). The V gene's germline CDR1 is SEHNR and CDR2 FQNEAQ (reference sequence). The CDR3 is 14 residues long. With 5 bases removed from V and 3 bases from J, the gap between germline ends came to 13 bases. CDR3 DNA sequence: TGTGCCAGCAGCCTTGGGAGCAGGAAAGAGACCCAGTACTTC. Translating gives CASSLGSRKETQYF.

The CDR3 bases are TGCGCCAGCAGCCCGGGACTAGCGGGCTACAATGAGCAGTTCTTC. As protein: CASSPGLAGYNEQFF. This chain uses TRBV5-1 with TRBJ2-1; TRBD2 matches 12 bases. The CDR3 sequence is 15 residues long. Losses at the gene ends were 4 bases for V and 3 bases for J; bases not matched to a gene: 2. Germline-derived CDR1 and CDR2 are SGHRS and YFSETQ.

The chain joins TRBV19 to TRBJ1-2, with no clear D. V lost 6 bases to trimming and J lost 7 bases, with 18 bases between them. This CDR3 is built from 14 residues. Per the germline V gene, CDR1 is LNHDA and CDR2 is SQIVND (reference sequence). CDR3 coding DNA: TGTGCCAGTAGCGAACAGTTACTGCAAGTTGGCTACACCTTC. Translated: CASSEQLLQVGYTF.

J is TRBJ2-5 and V is TRBV3-1 (or the pseudogene TRBV3-2); 9 bases match TRBD2. The ends lost 3 bases at V and 5 bases at J; junction bases unmatched: 13. The V gene's germline CDR1 is LGHDT and CDR2 YNNKEL (reference sequence). The CDR3 runs to 17 residues. CDR3 sequence (DNA): TGTGCCAGCAGCCAGGCAAGCGGGGGGCCCCTTATTGAGACCCAGTACTTC. This gives the protein CASSQASGGPLIETQYF.

The chain has TRBV18 and TRBJ2-7; tentatively, D is TRBD2 (6 bases). The germline gives CDR1 KGHSH, CDR2 LQKENI. V shed 1 base and J shed 2 bases, with 15 bases lying between them. This CDR3 has 16 residues. DNA of the CDR3: TGTGCCAGCTCACCACAAGGTAGCGGACTTCCCTACGAGCAGTACTTC. This sequence encodes CASSPQGSGLPYEQYF.

The rearrangement links TRBV7-9 to TRBJ1-2; 7 nucleotides agree with TRBD1. This CDR3 contains 14 residues. Germline V gene lookup returns CDR1 SEHNR and CDR2 FQNEAQ (reference sequence). V lost 10 bases to trimming and J lost 6 bases; unmatched junction nucleotides: 14. The CDR3 sequence is CATPGTAAPDGYTF. CDR3 sequence (DNA): TGTGCCACCCCCGGGACAGCCGCTCCGGATGGCTACACCTTC.

The chain employs TRBV30 and TRBJ2-1; tentatively, D is TRBD2 (6 bases). The CDR3 has 15 amino acids. Germline CDR1 GTSNPN, CDR2 SVGIG (reference sequence). V was trimmed by 0 bases and J by 2 bases, leaving 11 bases between them. CDR3: CAWSVVWGAYNEQFF. The CDR3 DNA reads TGTGCCTGGAGTGTCGTGTGGGGGGCCTACAATGAGCAGTTCTTC. The complete variable domain, with remaining parts taken from reference TRBV30 and TRBJ2-1, reads SQTIHQWPATLVQPVGSPLSLECTVEGTSNPNLYWYRQAAGRGLQLLFYSVGIGQISSEVPQNLSASRPQDRQFILSSKKLLLSDSGFYLCAWSVVWGAYNEQFFGPGTRLTVL.

This rearrangement joins TRBV2 to TRBJ1-4; 8 positions agree with TRBD1. Trimming removed 5 bases from V and 7 bases from J; junction bases left unmatched: 6. This CDR3 region has 14 residues. Germline V gives CDR1 SNHLY, CDR2 FYNNEI. As DNA, the CDR3 is TGTGCCAGCAGTTGGACAGGGCTCGGTGAAAAACTGTTTTTT. Residues: CASSWTGLGEKLFF.

V is TRBV30 and J is TRBJ2-2, with D possibly matching TRBD1 (6 bases). Trimming shortened V by 2 bases and J by 6 bases, and 16 bases separated the two germline ends. The CDR3 is made up of 15 amino acids. From germline, CDR1 is GTSNPN and CDR2 SVGIG (reference sequence). DNA of the CDR3: TGTGCCTGGAGTAGGTCAGGGGCCCCCCCCGGGGAGCTGTTTTTT. Protein product: CAWSRSGAPPGELFF.

The rearrangement links TRBV7-9 to TRBJ2-5, with TRBD2 identical over 9 bases. There are 16 residues in the CDR3. Germline V CDR1 and CDR2: SEHNR, FQNEAQ (reference sequence). J gave up 1 base and V 2 bases, and 5 bases lay outside the gene matches. CDR3 protein: CASSLRASGIQETQYF. CDR3 DNA sequence: TGTGCCAGCAGCTTAAGGGCTAGCGGGATCCAAGAGACCCAGTACTTC.

The chain links TRBV9 to TRBJ1-1, with D perhaps matching TRBD1 (5 bases). The germline V gene has CDR1 SGDLS and CDR2 YYNGEE. The CDR3 spans 16 residues. Trimming pared 0 bases from V and 2 bases from J, leaving 14 bases between. In DNA form, the CDR3 reads TGTGCCAGCAGCGTAGGTGGGGCGGGGGTTAACACTGAAGCTTTCTTT. Its protein is CASSVGGAGVNTEAFF.

This chain joins TRBV3-1 (or the pseudogene TRBV3-2) and TRBJ1-1, with D possibly TRBD1 on 5 matching bases. Germline CDR1 is LGHDT and CDR2 is YNNKEL (reference sequence). The CDR3 is 16 residues long. Between the trimmed V and J ends, which lost 0 bases and 2 bases, there was a span of 13 bases. The CDR3 spells CASSQEAGTRNTEAFF. The CDR3 DNA reads as TGTGCCAGCAGCCAAGAAGCCGGGACTCGCAACACTGAAGCTTTCTTT.

This clone occurred a few times. The chain has TRBV18 and TRBJ1-6; 8 nucleotides match TRBD1. CDR3 size: 14 residues. The V segment lost 3 bases and the J segment 5 bases; nucleotides outside the gene matches: 0. Looked up from germline, CDR1 is KGHSH and CDR2 is LQKENI. CDR3 nucleotides: TGTGCCAGCTCACCGACAGGGGATAATTCACCCCTCCACTTT. Protein product: CASSPTGDNSPLHF.

The rearrangement uses TRBV5-1 and TRBJ2-3, with 8 positions matching TRBD2. The length of the CDR3 is 14 residues. Trimming took 7 bases from V and 5 from J; bases not matched to a gene: 9. Germline CDR1 is SGHRS and CDR2 is YFSETQ. CDR3 protein: CASAPGGRIDTQYF. In DNA, the CDR3 is TGCGCCAGCGCCCCGGGGGGGCGGATAGATACGCAGTATTTT.

J is TRBJ1-1 and V is TRBV2, with TRBD1 as a possible D gene (6 bases). V lost 6 bases and J lost 1, with 12 bases in between. Germline CDR1 reads SNHLY; CDR2 reads FYNNEI. The CDR3 runs 14 residues. CDR3 DNA sequence: TGTGCCAGCAGGGACAGACTCCCGAACACTGAAGCTTTCTTT. Encoded protein: CASRDRLPNTEAFF.

The J gene is TRBJ1-6, the V gene TRBV3-1 (or the pseudogene TRBV3-2); maybe TRBD1 (6 bases). V was shortened by 3 bases and J by 3 bases, with 9 bases between the two germline ends. The germline V gene encodes CDR1 LGHDT and CDR2 YNNKEL (reference sequence). The CDR3 sequence is 15 residues long. The CDR3 region is CASSHGQFYNSPLHF. CDR3 DNA sequence: TGTGCCAGCAGCCACGGACAGTTCTATAATTCACCCCTCCACTTT.

The chain combines TRBV5-1 with TRBJ1-2; the match to TRBD1 covers 7 bases. V trimming: 3 bases; J trimming: 6 bases; junction bases outside the gene matches: 14. Germline V gene sequence: CDR1 SGHRS, CDR2 YFSETQ. The CDR3 sequence is 16 residues long. The CDR3 coding sequence is TGCGCCAGCAGCTCCCCATTCCGACAGGGAGGCAATGGCTACACCTTC. It specifies CASSSPFRQGGNGYTF.